This T cell receptor beta chain was profiled in a study of CXCR3-negative and CXCR3-positive naive CD8 T cells. Study-wide findings and caveats: Naive subsets had comparable surface CD5, so TRB CDR3 properties gauged TCR strength. CXCR3-negative and CXCR3-positive naive cells shared comparable TRBV-TRBJ usage, but memory cells did not. Against CXCR3-negative naive cells, CXCR3-positive naive cells showed more hydrophobic TRB CDR3s. Diversity proved comparably high across both naive subsets and much lower in memory CD8+ cells.

The libraries of TRB cDNA were prepared using 5' RACE with UMI labels. Following a re-call of the 5' RACE reads, TCRdb has one entry per CDR3 protein and lacks DNA. This sample lists about 62,000 distinct CDR3 sequences; its ten largest clones have approximately 4.5%. CDR1 is SQVTM, CDR2 ANQGSEA, per germline. The CDR3 runs to 12 residues. As for this clonotype: Its antigen is as yet unknown.

V and J are TRBV29-1 and TRBJ2-1. The sample comprised naive CXCR3- CD8+ T cells from blood. Documented subset: CD45RO-CCR7+CD27+CD95- naive CD8+ T cells lacking CXCR3 (TNR3-). This sequence originates from a human donor in good health. Some clones in this sample may be carry-over from other donors' samples. The CDR3 loop is CSVEDSRVTLFF.